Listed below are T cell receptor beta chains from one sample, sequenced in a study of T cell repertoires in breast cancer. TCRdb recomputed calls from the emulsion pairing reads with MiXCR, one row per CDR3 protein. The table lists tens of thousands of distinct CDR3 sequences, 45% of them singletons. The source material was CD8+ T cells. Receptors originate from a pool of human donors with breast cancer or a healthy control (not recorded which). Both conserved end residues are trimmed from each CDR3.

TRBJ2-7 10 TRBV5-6 ASSIETGEQY
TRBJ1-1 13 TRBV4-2 ASSPLDSLNTEAF
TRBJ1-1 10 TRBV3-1 ASSLTVTEAF
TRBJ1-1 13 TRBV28 ASSLLAGLNTEAF
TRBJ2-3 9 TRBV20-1 SATFRNTQY
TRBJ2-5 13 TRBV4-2 ASSQDRGGGETQY
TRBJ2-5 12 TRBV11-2 ASSLGQPQETQY
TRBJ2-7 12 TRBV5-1 ASSSDRGSYERY
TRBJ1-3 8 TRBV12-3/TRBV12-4 ASSSNTIY
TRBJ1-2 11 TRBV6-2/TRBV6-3 ASSPGTPYGYT
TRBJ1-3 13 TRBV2 ASSVADRSGNTIY
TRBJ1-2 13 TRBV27 PRTPGGSGDYGYT
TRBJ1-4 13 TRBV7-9 ASSWDTGTNEKLF
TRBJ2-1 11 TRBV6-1 ASSESPDRKQF
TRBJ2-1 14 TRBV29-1 SVEDPWIGAPDEQF
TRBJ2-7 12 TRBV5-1 ASSRTTGSYEQY
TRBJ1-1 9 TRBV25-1 ASSRTTEAF
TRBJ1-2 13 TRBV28 ASNSNHAGAYGYT
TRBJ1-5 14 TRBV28 ASSAHRGVGNQPQH
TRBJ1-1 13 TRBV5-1 ASSLAGRASTEAF
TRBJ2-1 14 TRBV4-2 ASSPSSQSKDNKQF
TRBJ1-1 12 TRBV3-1 ASLPGGARTEAF
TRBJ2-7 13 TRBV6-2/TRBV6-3 ASSSDRDPTDEQY
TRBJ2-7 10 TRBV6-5 ASTGGGYEQY
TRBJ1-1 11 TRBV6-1 ASSEARQWEAF
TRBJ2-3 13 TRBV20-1 SAVRLAGATDTQY
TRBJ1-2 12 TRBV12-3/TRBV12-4 ASSPLGPNYGYT
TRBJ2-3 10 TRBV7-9 ASSLSTDTQY
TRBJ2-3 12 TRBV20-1 SARDPLVTDTRY
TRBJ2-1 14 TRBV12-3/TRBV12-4 ASSLGTSGRWNEQF
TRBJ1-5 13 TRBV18 ASSPSRTDNQPQH
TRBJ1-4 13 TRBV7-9 ASSSAPGGAEKLF
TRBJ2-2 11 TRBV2 ASSEIATGELF
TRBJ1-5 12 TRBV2 ASSMDRGRQPQH
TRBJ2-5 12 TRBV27 ASSSGQGRETQY
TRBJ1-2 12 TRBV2 ASSQDRGNYGYT
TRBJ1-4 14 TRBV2 ASSATRTGGTKELF
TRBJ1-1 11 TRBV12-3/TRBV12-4 ASSFGTHTEAF
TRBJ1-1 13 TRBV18 ASSPFPAGDTEAF
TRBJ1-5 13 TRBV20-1 SAQPSVSRDQPQH
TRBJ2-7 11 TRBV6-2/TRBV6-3 ASSLVGRNEQY
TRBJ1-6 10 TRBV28 AGQGYGSPLH
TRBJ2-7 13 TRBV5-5 ASSFTSTAPGEQY
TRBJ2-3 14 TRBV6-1 ASSEERVFSTDTQY
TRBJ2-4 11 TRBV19 ASREGAKNIQY
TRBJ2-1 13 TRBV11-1 ASSFREIPYNEQF
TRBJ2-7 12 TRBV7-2 ASSLGGQPYEQY
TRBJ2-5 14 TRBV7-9 ASSPTLAGLQETQY
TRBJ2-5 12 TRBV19 ASSPSRAQETQY
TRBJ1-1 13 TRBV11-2 ASSTLRGRITEAF